The rows below give T cell receptor beta chains drawn from one sample of a study of T cell responses to AZD1222 COVID-19 vaccine. Method: immunoSEQ multiplex PCR; TCRdb's copy keeps in-frame clones and lacks some. The table includes over 120,000 clones, approximately 85% detected once. Here the sequenced sample was peripheral blood, taken 28 days after the second dose of the MenACWY control vaccine. Receptor source: an adult who received the MenACWY meningococcal vaccine as a control. Each CDR3 is given with its conserved first and last residue. The order of the fields is D gene, clone size, V gene, J gene, CDR3 DNA, CDR3 protein. The D gene is left open where the match is weak. Clone size, where shown, is once, few, many, or a class for clones that have expanded.

TRBD2	few	TRBV5-4	TRBJ2-7	TGTGCCAGCAGCCGAACCGACAGGGGACTAGCGGGAGCCGTACCTGAGGAGCAGTACTTC	CASSRTDRGLAGAVPEEQYF
NA	NA	TRBV27	TRBJ1-1	TGTGCCTCGTCCAGGGTCGGGTGGAACACTGAAGCTTTCTTT	CASSRVGWNTEAFF
NA	NA	TRBV5-1	TRBJ1-6	TGCGCCAGCAGCTCGGTGGGGGGGGGCAGTTCACCCCTCCACTTT	CASSSVGGGSSPLHF
TRBD2	NA	TRBV10-1	TRBJ2-3	TGCGCCAGCCCCCCTAGCGGGACTAGCACAGATACGCAGTATTTT	CASPPSGTSTDTQYF
NA	NA	TRBV5-4	TRBJ2-7	TGTGCCAGCAGCTTTGGGAAGAGAGAGAACTCCTACGAGCAGTACTTC	CASSFGKRENSYEQYF
TRBD1	NA	TRBV15	TRBJ1-2	TGTGCCACCAGCTCCGGGACAGACTATGGCTACACCTTC	CATSSGTDYGYTF
NA	once	TRBV6-5	TRBJ1-6	TGTGCCAGCCTCCCAGAGGGCTTTAATAATTCACCCCTCCACTTT	CASLPEGFNNSPLHF
NA	NA	TRBV21-1	TRBJ2-2	TGTGCCAGCAGCAAAATTTGGTCTGGGCTCAACACCGGGGAGCTGTTTTTT	CASSKIWSGLNTGELFF
NA	NA	TRBV27	TRBJ1-6	TGTGCCAGCAATATGGGAAAGGACCATAATTCACCCCTCCACTTT	CASNMGKDHNSPLHF
NA	few	TRBV2	TRBJ1-2	TGTGCCAGCAGTAATAACAGGGACGGTGATGGCTACACCTTC	CASSNNRDGDGYTF
NA	few	TRBV7-9	TRBJ1-2	TGTGCCAGCAGCTTACCTCCGGGTAGGGATGGCTACACCTTC	CASSLPPGRDGYTF
NA	NA	TRBV7-3	TRBJ2-7	TGTGCCAGCAGCTTGAGAGAGGGATCCTACGAGCAGTACTTC	CASSLREGSYEQYF
NA	NA	TRBV7-9	TRBJ1-4	TGTGCCAGCAGCCCGAGGGGCCACCCGAATGAAAAACTGTTTTTT	CASSPRGHPNEKLFF
TRBD2	once	TRBV10-3	TRBJ2-3	TGTGCCATCAGTGAGCATGAGCGGGAGAGGGCAGATACGCAGTATTTT	CAISEHERERADTQYF
TRBD2	NA	TRBV7-2	TRBJ2-2	TGTGCCACCCGAGTATCACTAGCGGGGAACGGGGAGCTGTTTTTT	CATRVSLAGNGELFF
NA	few	TRBV19	TRBJ2-2	TGTGCCAGTAGAACTGGGGCGGAGAACACCGGGGAGCTGTTTTTT	CASRTGAENTGELFF
NA	NA	TRBV12-3/TRBV12-4	TRBJ1-5	TGTGCCAGCAGCTACAGGTCTAATCAGCCCCAGCATTTT	CASSYRSNQPQHF
NA	NA	TRBV5-1	TRBJ1-2	TGCGCCAGCAGCTTGGCTAACCGGGGGGAGTATGGCTACACCTTC	CASSLANRGEYGYTF